This T cell receptor (beta chain) was observed in a study of identical twins. This clonotype was observed a few times. This CDR3 contains 14 residues. V was pared by 3 bases and J by 4 bases, with 5 bases of the junction left unmatched. Germline V CDR1 and CDR2: SGHRS, YFSETQ. MiXCR, run by TCRdb on the 5' RACE reads, gives a single entry per CDR3 protein. The sample lists roughly 1,500,000 distinct CDR3 sequences; around 29% were seen once. The sample consisted of cord blood. V usage is TRBV5-1 and J usage is TRBJ1-2, with 8 bases matching TRBD1. This receptor was identified in a newborn girl in good health. The CDR3 DNA follows: TGCGCCAGCAGCTCGGGACAGGTCTTCTATGGCTACACCTTC. This codes for CASSSGQVFYGYTF.